The clone carrying this T cell receptor beta chain has more than one count but fewer than ten. Germline trimming cut 1 base from V and 9 bases from J; bases unmatched to any gene: 8. CDR3 length: 15 amino acids. Looked up from germline, CDR1 is MGHRA and CDR2 is YSYEKL. In the original analysis: Estimation of nucleated cell counts was performed using reference gene primer amplification. Libraries were prepared by immunoSEQ multiplex PCR; TCRdb keeps only in-frame clonotypes and omits some of them. V, J and clone size are those of that table, while D and trimming were read from the DNA. This repertoire shows around 50,000 clones, around 82% found once; its top ten account for roughly 7.7%. This entry belongs to a study of blood T cell repertoires in COVID-19. Study-level information: Acute-phase and convalescent COVID-19 samples originated in the United States, Italy and Spain.

What was sequenced was peripheral blood. V usage is TRBV4-1 and J usage is TRBJ1-4, with 7 bases lining up with TRBD1. The receptor was isolated from a man aged 35-49 years with acute or convalescent COVID-19. DNA for the CDR3: TGCGCCAGCAGCCAAGCAGATGGGACAGCAAAAAAACTGTTTTTT. Residues: CASSQADGTAKKLFF.